Shown below are 4 T cell receptor beta chains from a single sample sequenced in a study of cytotoxic CD8 clonotypes in ibrutinib-treated CLL (dated by TCRdb to the early 2020s). Per the publication, the time point label means: roughly 2 years on ibrutinib. The method was the immunoSEQ multiplex PCR assay. Imported from immuneACCESS, the table was reduced by TCRdb to in-frame sequences with V and J called. These copies leave out some clones; in studies compared against another copy, an unresolved V gene accounts for under half, and the cause of the remainder is not known. This sample holds roughly 250,000 clones; roughly 74% were observed only once. The ten largest clones take up about 16% of the sample. Here the sequenced sample was PBMCs, taken after 24 months of ibrutinib treatment. These receptors came from a human donor with chronic lymphocytic leukemia.

About this clone itself: Within the sample, other DNA sequences also encode this same CDR3. This sequence joins TRBV5-1 and TRBJ2-5, with D uncertain. The CDR3 length is 11 residues. Trimming cost V 3 bases and J 2 bases, with 2 bases left between them. Germline V lookup: CDR1 SGHRS, CDR2 YFSETQ. CDR3 nucleotide sequence: TGCGCCAGCAGCTCGCAAGAGACCCAGTACTTC. Translation: CASSSQETQYF.

Only a few counts were recorded for this clone. The rearrangement uses TRBV27 and TRBJ1-5, with 7 bases fitting TRBD1. Trimming took 3 bases from V and 3 from J; bases not matched to a gene: 8. Germline loops: CDR1 MNHEY, CDR2 SMNVEV (reference sequence). This CDR3 has 16 amino acids. CDR3 bases: TGTGCCAGCAGTTTGGTGTGGGGACAGCACAATCAGCCCCAGCATTTT. It codes for CASSLVWGQHNQPQHF.

The V gene is TRBV19, the J gene TRBJ2-7, with TRBD1 matching 8 bases. V lost 5 bases and J lost 4; bases outside the gene matches: 7. CDR1 and CDR2 (germline): LNHDA, SQIVND (reference sequence). The CDR3 is 14 residues long. The CDR3 nucleotides are TGTGCCAGTAGTCGAACAGGGGGTTTGTACGAGCAGTACTTC. Its protein is CASSRTGGLYEQYF. Together with reference TRBV19 and TRBJ2-7, the CDR3 gives the full variable domain: DGGITQSPKYLFRKEGQNVTLSCEQNLNHDAMYWYRQDPGQGLRLIYYSQIVNDFQKGDIAEGYSVSREKKESFPLTVTSAQKNPTAFYLCASSRTGGLYEQYFGPGTRLTVT.

The rearrangement links TRBV19 to TRBJ1-2, with 10 bases that match TRBD1. Germline CDR1 LNHDA, CDR2 SQIVND (reference sequence). J lost 3 bases, V lost 5 bases, and 12 bases had no gene match. This CDR3 has 17 residues. This CDR3 is CASSSQGQGIIYYGYTF. CDR3 bases: TGTGCCAGTAGTTCTCAGGGACAGGGGATAATCTACTATGGCTACACCTTC.